The entry below describes one T cell receptor (beta chain). Its target is not known. Preparation of the TCRbeta library used unique molecular identifiers. TCRdb ran MiXCR on the PCR reads and lists one entry per CDR3 protein. The sample lists 580,000 or so distinct CDR3 sequences, roughly 23% occurring once. V shed 6 bases and J shed 2 bases, with 9 bases lying between them. The V gene's germline CDR1 is MDHEN and CDR2 SYDVKM. This CDR3 has 13 residues. The sample is drawn from a study of T-cell reconstitution after alpha-beta-depleted transplantation in children. Broader study findings: From newly produced T cells came most of the T-cell counts and diversity one year after transplant.

This specimen consisted of PBMCs, mostly from graft donor cells, obtained 360 days after TCRalphabeta/CD19-depleted stem cell transplant. The receptor's source is a boy under two years old who had a stem cell transplant for acute myeloid leukemia, so the T cells may come from the graft donor. The rearrangement uses TRBV28 and TRBJ2-3; D gene unclear. The CDR3 loop reads CASSSGNTDTQYF. The DNA of the CDR3 is TGTGCCAGCAGCTCAGGAAACACAGATACGCAGTATTTT.